The clone carrying this T cell receptor beta chain was counted ten times or more. Its cognate antigen is unknown. V was clipped by 5 bases and J by 0 bases; unmatched bases: 18. This CDR3 is 19 amino acids long. The V gene's germline CDR1 is MDHEN and CDR2 SYDVKM. The sample comes from a study of response to subunit inactivated influenza vaccine. Study-wide results and limits: Each seasonal influenza vaccination, the authors suggested, recruits few new T cells.

TCRdb used MiXCR to reprocess the RT-PCR reads, holding one entry per CDR3 protein. The sample yields 500,000 to 750,000 distinct CDR3 sequences, about 15% seen once. This receptor was obtained from a middle-aged man who received an inactivated influenza vaccine. The rearrangement links TRBV28 to TRBJ2-5, with 7 positions matching TRBD1. Material: PBMCs from blood, obtained approximately 12 days after vaccination. CDR3 residues: CASSPSRGLGALYQETQYF. CDR3 DNA sequence: TGTGCCAGCAGTCCCAGCAGGGGGTTAGGTGCGCTGTACCAAGAGACCCAGTACTTC. Complete variable domain (other parts from reference TRBV28 and TRBJ2-5): DVKVTQSSRYLVKRTGEKVFLECVQDMDHENMFWYRQDPGLGLRLIYFSYDVKMKEKGDIPEGYSVSREKKERFSLILESASTNQTSMYLCASSPSRGLGALYQETQYFGPGTRLLVL.